These 19 T cell receptor beta chains were all obtained from the same sample, sequenced in a study of blood T cells in healthy people across ages. Through a sample-barcoded 5' primer and a J-beta primer mix, a second PCR was run for about 7 to 12 cycles. Each CDR3 protein is one row after TCRdb ran MiXCR on the 5' RACE reads. The sample has 2 million or so distinct CDR3 sequences, around half seen once. Sequencing input: blood. The receptors shown here come from a woman aged 40 to 55 in good health.

This clonotype was seen only once. The CDR3 reads CASSFSRTGESGNEQFF. DNA of the CDR3: TGTGCCAGCAGCTTTAGCAGGACAGGGGAAAGCGGGAATGAGCAGTTCTTC. The chain recombines TRBV7-2 with TRBJ2-1; 9 bases align to TRBD1. Germline CDR1 and CDR2: SGHTA and FQGNSA. The CDR3 is made up of 17 amino acids. V gave up 3 bases and J gave up 7 bases; unmatched junction bases: 13.

This chain uses TRBV7-6 with TRBJ2-5; a possible D gene is TRBD1 (5 bases). The CDR3 runs to 16 residues. CDR1 is SGHVS and CDR2 is FNYEAQ in the germline V gene. Trimming removed 0 bases from V and 4 bases from J, with 15 bases in between. CDR3 DNA: TGTGCCAGCAGCTTAGCGGGCAGGGTAAAGGGAGAGACCCAGTACTTC. Its translation: CASSLAGRVKGETQYF.

This chain connects TRBV7-9 to TRBJ2-3, with D tentatively TRBD1 (6 bases). The CDR3 is 15 residues long. Trimming shortened V by 3 bases and J by 5 bases, and 15 bases separated the two germline ends. Looked up from germline, CDR1 is SEHNR and CDR2 is FQNEAQ (reference sequence). The CDR3 here is CASSFQQGRKDTQYF. The CDR3 bases are TGTGCCAGCAGCTTCCAACAGGGTAGGAAAGATACGCAGTATTTT. The whole variable domain, filled in from reference TRBV7-9 and TRBJ2-3, reads DTGVSQNPRHKITKRGQNVTFRCDPISEHNRLYWYRQTLGQGPEFLTYFQNEAQLEKSRLLSDRFSAERPKGSFSTLEIQRTEQGDSAMYLCASSFQQGRKDTQYFGPGTRLTVL.

V gene TRBV7-2 combines with J gene TRBJ1-2; a weak D match, TRBD1 (5 bases). V was trimmed by 0 bases and J by 2 bases, leaving 10 bases between them. CDR3 length: 15 amino acids. Germline V gene sequence: CDR1 SGHTA, CDR2 FQGNSA. The CDR3 nucleotides are TGTGCCAGCAGCTTAGCAGGGGCACTAAACTATGGCTACACCTTC. This translates into CASSLAGALNYGYTF.

The chain combines TRBV6-2 or TRBV6-3 with TRBJ2-7; D is possibly TRBD1 or TRBD2 (5 bases each). The J call is doubtful: the DNA matches TRBJ2-5 better. Germline V gene lookup returns CDR1 MNHEY and CDR2 SVGEGT. The CDR3 is made up of 14 amino acids. The CDR3 DNA reads as TGTGCCAGCAGTCACCGGACACGGAGGGAGACCCAGTACTTC. Translating it yields CASSHRTRRETQYF.

This clonotype was picked up many times. The chain combines TRBV7-2 with TRBJ2-5; D remains unclear. CDR3 length: 12 amino acids. Deletions cut 4 bases from V and 5 bases from J, with 8 bases between. Germline values: CDR1 SGHTA, CDR2 FQGNSA. The CDR3 region has the DNA TGTGCCAGCAGCTCTTCCGGGGAGACCCAGTACTTC. Protein sequence: CASSSSGETQYF.

The rearrangement links TRBV6-1 to TRBJ2-1; 7 bases map to TRBD2. V was clipped by 4 bases and J by 3 bases; unmatched bases: 3. The CDR3 runs to 14 residues. The germline V gene has CDR1 MNHNS and CDR2 SASEGT. CDR3 sequence reads: CASSAGGVYNEQFF. The CDR3, as DNA: TGTGCCAGCAGTGCTGGGGGGGTCTACAATGAGCAGTTCTTC.

J is TRBJ2-1 and V is TRBV28; D perhaps matches TRBD1 (6 bases). Germline V gives CDR1 MDHEN, CDR2 SYDVKM. The CDR3 consists of 12 residues. V lost 6 bases and J 11 bases, leaving 14 bases between the germline ends. CDR3 DNA: TGTGCCAGCAGGTCCGACAGGAGGCAGCAGTTCTTC. As protein: CASRSDRRQQFF.

The rearrangement uses TRBV7-2 and TRBJ1-2; 8 bases agree with TRBD1. CDR3 length equals 16 residues. V lost 1 base and J lost 4; bases outside the gene matches: 8. Germline V gene lookup returns CDR1 SGHTA and CDR2 FQGNSA. CDR3: CASSLDFGTGLYGYTF. The CDR3 DNA is TGTGCCAGCAGCTTAGATTTCGGGACAGGCCTCTATGGCTACACCTTC. Variable domain in full (rest from reference TRBV7-2 and TRBJ1-2): GAGVSQSPSNKVTEKGKDVELRCDPISGHTALYWYRQSLGQGLEFLIYFQGNSAPDKSGLPSDRFSAERTGGSVSTLTIQRTQQEDSAVYLCASSLDFGTGLYGYTFGSGTRLTVV.

CDR3 in amino acids: CSARRPPAGGPPSRSEQFF. Written as DNA, the CDR3 is TGCAGTGCTAGGAGGCCCCCAGCGGGGGGCCCGCCTTCACGAAGTGAGCAGTTCTTC. This rearrangement joins TRBV20-1 to TRBJ2-1, with 9 bases that match TRBD2. The V segment lost 3 bases and the J segment 9 bases; nucleotides outside the gene matches: 24. Germline V gene data show CDR1 as DFQATT and CDR2 as SNEGSKA (reference sequence). The CDR3 is 19 residues long.

The chain links TRBV24-1 to TRBJ2-5; D perhaps matches TRBD1 (6 bases). The end of the DNA fits TRBJ2-1 better, so the J call may be wrong. The CDR3 runs 17 residues. In germline, CDR1 is KGHDR, CDR2 SFDVKD. The CDR3 coding sequence is TGTGCCACCAGTGATCCCACGACGGACAGCAACCAAGAGACCCAGTTCTTC. It specifies CATSDPTTDSNQETQFF.

This clonotype appeared a few times. The gene calls are TRBV20-1 and TRBJ2-1; D perhaps matches TRBD1 (6 bases). Between the trimmed V and J ends, which lost 5 bases and 7 bases, there was a span of 21 bases. This CDR3 is 15 amino acids long. Germline CDR1 reads DFQATT; CDR2 reads SNEGSKA (reference sequence). The CDR3 nucleotides read TGCAGTGCTGGCGCCGGGGCTAGGGGGACGAATGAGCAGTTCTTC. This gives the protein CSAGAGARGTNEQFF.

The CDR3 DNA reads TGTGCCAGCAGCCAGGGACAGGGTTACGAGCGGTACTTC. Translation: CASSQGQGYERYF. The gene calls are TRBV7-6 and TRBJ2-4, with TRBD1 identical over 9 bases. The CDR3 sequence is 13 residues long. Germline-derived CDR1 and CDR2 are SGHVS and FNYEAQ. The ends lost 5 bases at V and 15 bases at J; junction bases unmatched: 11.

On this clonotype itself: The junction shows a germline mismatch at one end, possibly a read error. The chain joins TRBV4-3 to TRBJ1-2; TRBD1 matches at 7 bases. CDR1 and CDR2 (germline): LGHNA, YSLEER. The length of the CDR3 is 15 residues. In nucleotides, the CDR3 is TGCGCCAGCAGTCCGCAGTTTAAGGGGGCCTATGACTACACCTTC. Translation gives CASSPQFKGAYDYTF.

The chain couples TRBV4-1 to TRBJ2-1; 9 bases match TRBD2. Germline assignment: CDR1 MGHRA and CDR2 YSYEKL. After removal of 0 bases from V and 5 bases from J, the junction contained 5 bases not matched to a gene. The CDR3 runs 16 residues. CDR3 region: CASSQERGGADNEQFF. In nucleotides, the CDR3 is TGCGCCAGCAGCCAAGAGCGCGGGGGGGCCGACAATGAGCAGTTCTTC.

The rearrangement uses TRBV2 and TRBJ2-7; 11 bases are shared with TRBD1. The J segment lost 4 bases and the V segment lost 3 bases, leaving 8 bases of the junction unmatched. Germline values: CDR1 SNHLY, CDR2 FYNNEI. The length of the CDR3 is 16 residues. The CDR3: CASSDRTGGEGYEQYF. CDR3 nucleotide sequence: TGTGCCAGCAGTGATCGGACAGGGGGCGAAGGGTACGAGCAGTACTTC.

The chain recombines TRBV4-2 with TRBJ2-5, with TRBD2 matching over 11 bases. This CDR3 region has 19 residues. Trimming took 0 bases from V and 3 from J; bases not matched to a gene: 12. Germline lookup yields CDR1 LGHNA and CDR2 YNFKEQ. The CDR3 spells CASSQESSGGPGLEETQYF. As DNA, the CDR3 is TGTGCCAGCAGCCAAGAGTCTAGCGGGGGGCCGGGTCTTGAAGAGACCCAGTACTTC.

The V call is TRBV12-3 or TRBV12-4, the J call TRBJ2-1; 12 nucleotides agree with TRBD2. The ends lost 3 bases at V and 7 bases at J; junction bases unmatched: 4. The CDR3 has 15 amino acids. CDR3 bases: TGTGCCAGCAGTTTGACTAGCGGGAGAGCGAATGAGCAGTTCTTC. Its translation: CASSLTSGRANEQFF.

V usage is TRBV4-3 and J usage is TRBJ1-4; no reliable D call. V was clipped by 0 bases and J by 1 base, with 6 bases between them. Germline values: CDR1 LGHNA, CDR2 YSLEER. This CDR3 is built from 15 residues. CDR3 sequence reads: CASSQEDGTNEKLFF. CDR3 in DNA: TGCGCCAGCAGCCAAGAAGACGGAACTAATGAAAAACTGTTTTTT.